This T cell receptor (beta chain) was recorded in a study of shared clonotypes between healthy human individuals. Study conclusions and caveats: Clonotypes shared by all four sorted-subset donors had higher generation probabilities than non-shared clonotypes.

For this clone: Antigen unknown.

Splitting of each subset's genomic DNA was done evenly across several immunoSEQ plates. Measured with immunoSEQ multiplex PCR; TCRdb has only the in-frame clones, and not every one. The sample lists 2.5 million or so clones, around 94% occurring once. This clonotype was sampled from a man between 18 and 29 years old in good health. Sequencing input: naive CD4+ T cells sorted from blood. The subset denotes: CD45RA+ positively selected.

The CDR3 region is CAWSALSYEQYF. In nucleotides, the CDR3 is TGTGCCTGGAGTGCGCTAAGCTACGAGCAGTACTTC. J is TRBJ2-7 and V is TRBV30, with D unresolved. CDR1 and CDR2 (germline): GTSNPN, SVGIG (reference sequence). The V and J ends lost 1 base and 3 bases respectively, with 7 bases between them. The CDR3 is made up of 12 amino acids.